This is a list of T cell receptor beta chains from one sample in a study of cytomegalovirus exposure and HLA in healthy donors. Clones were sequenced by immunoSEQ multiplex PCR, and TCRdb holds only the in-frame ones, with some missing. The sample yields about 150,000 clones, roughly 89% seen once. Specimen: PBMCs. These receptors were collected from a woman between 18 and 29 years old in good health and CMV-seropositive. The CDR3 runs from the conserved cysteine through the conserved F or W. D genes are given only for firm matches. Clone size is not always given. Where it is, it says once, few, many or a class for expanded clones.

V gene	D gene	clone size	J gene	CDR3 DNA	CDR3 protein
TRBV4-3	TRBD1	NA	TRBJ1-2	TGCGCCAGCAGCCCCGACGACAGGGAAGTCCGCTACACCTTC	CASSPDDREVRYTF
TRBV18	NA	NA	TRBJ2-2	TGTGCCAGCTCACCTTCGGGTGTAGCGAACACCGGGGAGCTGTTTTTT	CASSPSGVANTGELFF
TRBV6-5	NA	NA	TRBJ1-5	TGTGCCAGCAGTTACAACAGTAACAGCAATCAGCCCCAGCATTTT	CASSYNSNSNQPQHF
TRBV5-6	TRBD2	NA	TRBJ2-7	TGTGCCAGCAGCTTGGTTAGCGGGGTTTACGAGCAGTACTTC	CASSLVSGVYEQYF
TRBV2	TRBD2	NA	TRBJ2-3	TGTGCCAGCAGGCGAATCGTAGCGGGGACCCAGACAGATACGCAGTATTTT	CASRRIVAGTQTDTQYF
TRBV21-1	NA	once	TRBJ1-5	TGTGCCAGCAGCGTCCGGGACAGGCTAAATCAGCCCCAGCATTTT	CASSVRDRLNQPQHF
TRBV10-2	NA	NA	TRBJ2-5	TGCGCCAGCAGTGGGAGGACCGCGCGGGGAGAGACCCAGTACTTC	CASSGRTARGETQYF
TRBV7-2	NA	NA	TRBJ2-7	TGTGCCAGCAGCTCCGCCGGCGAGCAGTACTTC	CASSSAGEQYF
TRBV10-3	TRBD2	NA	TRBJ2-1	TGTGCCATCAGTGAGTCAGGGTCTAGCGGGGGGTTCTCATACAATGAGCAGTTCTTC	CAISESGSSGGFSYNEQFF
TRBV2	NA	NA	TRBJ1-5	TGTGCCAGCAGTGAAAGGGGAGGGCAGCCCCAGCATTTT	CASSERGGQPQHF
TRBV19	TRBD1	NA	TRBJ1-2	TGTGCCAGTAGTCTTGGGACAGGAGATAACTATGGCTACACCTTC	CASSLGTGDNYGYTF
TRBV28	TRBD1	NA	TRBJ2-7	TGTGCCAGCAGTATCCGGGACAGACCCTACGAGCAGTACTTC	CASSIRDRPYEQYF
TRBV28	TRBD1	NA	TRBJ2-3	TGTGCCAGCAGCACAGGGGTCCAGCCAGATACGCAGTATTTT	CASSTGVQPDTQYF
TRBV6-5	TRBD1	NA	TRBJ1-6	TGTGCCAGCACCTGGGACAGGGACAATTCACCCCTCCACTTT	CASTWDRDNSPLHF
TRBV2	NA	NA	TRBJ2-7	TGTGCCAGCAGTGTGACAGTTTACGAGCAGTACTTC	CASSVTVYEQYF
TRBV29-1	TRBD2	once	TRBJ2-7	TGCAGCGTTGAAGATCGTAGGACTAGCTCATCAGTCAGGTCCTACGAGCAGTACTTC	CSVEDRRTSSSVRSYEQYF
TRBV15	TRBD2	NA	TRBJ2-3	TGTGCCACCAGCAGAGCAGGTAGCGGGGGGGCAACAGATACGCAGTATTTT	CATSRAGSGGATDTQYF
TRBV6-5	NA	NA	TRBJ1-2	TGTGCCAGCAGTTACTCGACGAAGGGACTAATCGGCTACACCTTC	CASSYSTKGLIGYTF
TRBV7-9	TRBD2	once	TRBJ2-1	TGTGCCAGCAGTCTTCTAGCGGGGGTTGAGCAGTTCTTC	CASSLLAGVEQFF
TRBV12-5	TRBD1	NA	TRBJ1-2	TGTGCTAGTGGTCTGGGGACAGGGGGCCTGGTATACGGCTACACCTTC	CASGLGTGGLVYGYTF
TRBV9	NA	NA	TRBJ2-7	TGTGCCAGCAGCGTAGAGGCAGGGGCCAACTACGAGCAGTACTTC	CASSVEAGANYEQYF
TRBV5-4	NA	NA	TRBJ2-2	TGTGCCAGCAGCTTGGCCCAGGGGCCGCGGACCGGGGAGCTGTTTTTT	CASSLAQGPRTGELFF
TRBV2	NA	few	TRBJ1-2	TGTGCCAGCATCCGGGACACCAACTATGGCTACACCTTC	CASIRDTNYGYTF
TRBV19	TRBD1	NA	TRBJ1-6	TGTGCCAGTAGTACCGGGACAGCGTCTAATTCACCCCTCCACTTT	CASSTGTASNSPLHF
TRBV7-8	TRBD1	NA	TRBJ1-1	TGTGCCAGCAGCATGAACCGGGACAGGGAAGCTTTCTTT	CASSMNRDREAFF
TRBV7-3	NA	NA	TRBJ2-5	TGTGCCAGCAGCTTAGGGCAGGTCGAGACCCAGTACTTC	CASSLGQVETQYF
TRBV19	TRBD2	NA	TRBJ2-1	TGTGCCAGTAGTATACCCCGGACTAGCCCCGATGAGCAGTTCTTC	CASSIPRTSPDEQFF
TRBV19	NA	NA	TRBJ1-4	TGTGCCAGTAAAGCGGGTACAACTAATGAAAAACTGTTTTTT	CASKAGTTNEKLFF
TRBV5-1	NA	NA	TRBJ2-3	TGCGCCAGCAGCTTGGTTGCGCGAACCACAGATACGCAGTATTTT	CASSLVARTTDTQYF
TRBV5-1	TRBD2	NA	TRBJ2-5	TGCGCCAGCAGCACAGCGGGGGGCCGTGCGGAGACCCAGTACTTC	CASSTAGGRAETQYF
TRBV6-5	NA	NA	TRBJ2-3	TGTGCCAGCGGATCCTTAGGGGAAGATACGCAGTATTTT	CASGSLGEDTQYF
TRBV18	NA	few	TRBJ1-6	TGTGCCAGCTCACCGAAGGAGGGTGGGTTTGATTCACCCCTCCACTTT	CASSPKEGGFDSPLHF
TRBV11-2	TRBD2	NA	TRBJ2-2	TGTGCCAGCAGCCTCATAGCGGGGATCCGAGGCGGTACCACCGGGGAGCTGTTTTTT	CASSLIAGIRGGTTGELFF
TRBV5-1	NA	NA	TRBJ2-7	TGCGCCAGCAGCTTGTCACCTCTTGCGGGAGAGCAGTACTTC	CASSLSPLAGEQYF
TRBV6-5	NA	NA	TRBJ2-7	TGTGCCAGCAGTCCAGGGGTACTAGAGCAGTACTTC	CASSPGVLEQYF
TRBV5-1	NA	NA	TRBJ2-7	TGCGCCAGCAGCTCCTCCGGGACCGGGGGCGAGCAGTACTTC	CASSSSGTGGEQYF
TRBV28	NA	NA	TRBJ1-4	TGTGCCAGCAGCCTTAAGTTAGGGGTTTCGACTAATGAAAAACTGTTTTTT	CASSLKLGVSTNEKLFF
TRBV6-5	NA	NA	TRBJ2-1	TGTGCCAGCAGTTTGTCTAGCCGGAACAATGAGCAGTTCTTC	CASSLSSRNNEQFF
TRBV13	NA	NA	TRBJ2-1	TGTGCCAGCAGCTTGAGGCGGGGCCACAATGAGCAGTTCTTC	CASSLRRGHNEQFF
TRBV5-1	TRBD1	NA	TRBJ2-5	TGCGCCAGCAGCTTGGGCCGGAAACCGGGACAGCAAGAGACCCAGTACTTC	CASSLGRKPGQQETQYF
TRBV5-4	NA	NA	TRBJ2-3	TGTGCCAGCAGCCCTGGCGACTTACGGGATACGCAGTATTTT	CASSPGDLRDTQYF
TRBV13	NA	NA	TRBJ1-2	TGTGCCAGCAGCTCCACCAGGGGAGATGGCTACACCTTC	CASSSTRGDGYTF
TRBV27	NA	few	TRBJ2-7	TGTGCCAGCAGTTTTTATGGAGGGTCTGACTACGAGCAGTACTTC	CASSFYGGSDYEQYF
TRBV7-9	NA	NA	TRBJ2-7	TGTGCCAGCAGCGATTCGGGACACTCCTACGAGCAGTACTTC	CASSDSGHSYEQYF
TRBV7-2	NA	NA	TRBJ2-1	TGTGCCAGCAGCTTAGTTCCGGGGGGCGATGAGCAGTTCTTC	CASSLVPGGDEQFF